This T cell receptor beta chain was recovered during a study of T-cell reconstitution after alpha-beta-depleted transplantation in children. Ten or more counts support this clonotype. As it was prepared, the TCRbeta library received unique molecular identifiers. TCRdb passed the PCR reads through MiXCR, listing each CDR3 protein once. The top ten clones hold roughly 4% of a sample with about 600,000 distinct CDR3 sequences, about 10% of them seen once. The V end lost 6 bases, the J end lost 6 bases, and 8 bases lay between the germline ends. CDR1 SEHNR and CDR2 FQNEAQ come from the germline V gene (reference sequence). This CDR3 is 11 amino acids long.

J is TRBJ1-1 and V is TRBV7-9, with unresolved D. This TCR came from a human donor who donated a stem cell graft to a child with acute myeloid leukemia. Sequences were derived from PBMCs from the stem cell graft donor, sampled from the stem cell graft. CDR3 in amino acids: CASRKAPEAFF. Here the CDR3 DNA reads TGTGCCAGCAGAAAGGCGCCTGAAGCTTTCTTT.